The text below deals with one TCR beta chain. This clonotype was counted at least ten times. Its antigen target is currently unknown. No base quality values were provided; no much bigger clone lies one nucleotide off. These data belong to a study of T cell repertoires in cytomegalovirus infection (dated by TCRdb to the late 2010s). For context, the study as a whole: Donor HLA type was relevant to the analysis, as public TCR beta signatures indicated carriage of CMV infection together with the matching HLA type. Study-level results and caveats: Cumulative frequency of public TCR beta family members discriminated carriers of CMV infection plus the relevant HLA type in this cohort and an independent roughly 330-donor cohort. The ex vivo response was dominated by HLA-C-restricted CMV-specific TCR beta clonotypes, which also provided the single most frequent clonotype in two of eight donors.

Its CDR3 holds 12 amino acids, cysteine through phenylalanine. Only the CDR3 DNA stays, 36 bases, in frame from base 1. The germline V gene (reference sequence) specifies LNHDA as CDR1 and SQIVND as CDR2. The germline ends are 11 bases apart after V is trimmed by 9 bases and J by 5 bases. The run used an Illumina HiSeq 1500. TCRdb reanalyzed the raw reads on its own, using fastp at Q25 for trimming and MiXCR for clone calling, and kept in-frame beta chains. CDR3 protein duplicates are merged, each entry listing the most common genes and DNA. This sample lists fewer than 85,000 distinct CDR3 sequences; under 5% were detected once. Under 25% of the sample lies in the top ten.

The sequence was collected from a human donor in good health (CMV status not recorded). Some clones in this sample may be carry-over from other donors' samples. Rearrangement joined TRBV19 to TRBJ2-1; TRBD1 might be the D gene, on 5 matching bases. Sequenced input: PBMCs. Here is the DNA: TGTGCCAGAGTTAGGGGTGACAATGAGCAGTTCTTC. It translates as CARVRGDNEQFF.